This T cell receptor (beta chain) was observed in a study of T-cell reconstitution after alpha-beta-depleted transplantation in children. Study results and caveats: Reported findings indicate that, about two months after transplant, alpha-beta T cells came from several hundred expanded clones, which were derived from non-depleted graft cells. Counts and diversity of T cells one year after transplant came mostly from newly produced T cells. Several patients had high TCRbeta diversity at day 60; it came from surviving recipient T cells and thymic progenitors.

TCRbeta library preparation incorporated unique molecular identifiers. MiXCR, run by TCRdb on the PCR reads, gives a single entry per CDR3 protein. The table includes about 830,000 distinct CDR3 sequences, roughly 15% detected once. This clonotype was observed at least ten times. Its antigen is unknown. This CDR3 contains 15 residues. Germline values: CDR1 SEHNR, CDR2 FQNEAQ (reference sequence). V shed 3 bases and J shed 1 base, with 9 bases lying between them. This rearrangement joins TRBV7-9 to TRBJ2-2; no reliable D call. The clonotype comes from a male patient between 5 and 17 years old who had a stem cell transplant for acute lymphoblastic leukemia, so the T cells may come from the graft donor. The sample was PBMCs, mostly from graft donor cells, taken 360 days after TCRalphabeta/CD19-depleted stem cell transplant. The CDR3 DNA is TGTGCCAGCAGCTTCTGGTCGGTGAACACCGGGGAGCTGTTTTTT. Its protein is CASSFWSVNTGELFF.